Sequencing of this T cell receptor beta chain was carried out in a study of molecular identifiers for immune sequencing clone quantification. Notes on the study in general: Because of identical TCR molecules sharing a barcode, sizes of highly expanded clones could be underestimated.

Worth noting for this clonotype: Its antigen is not known.

The CDR3 sequence is 14 residues long. V shed 5 bases, J shed 2 bases, and the junction held 6 bases outside the gene matches. From germline, CDR1 is MDHEN and CDR2 SYDVKM. TCRdb reprocessed the PCR reads with MiXCR, giving one entry per CDR3 protein. Here the sample spans hundreds of thousands of distinct CDR3 sequences, 20% to 25% being singletons. Each library that profiled naive CD8 cells came from roughly 20,000 to 1,000,000 sorted cells with 10%, 30% or 50% RNA. This sequence joins TRBV28 and TRBJ2-7, with TRBD1 matching 7 bases. Sequenced: naive CD8+ T cells from blood, with Jurkat cell RNA spiked in. Documented subset: FACS-sorted CD8+CD4-CCR7+CD45RA+ naive T cells. The sequence was collected from a human donor in good health. Some libraries in this study had Jurkat cell RNA spiked in. The CDR3 spells CASSPRDRTYEQYF. CDR3 nucleotide sequence: TGTGCCAGCAGTCCTCGGGACAGAACCTACGAGCAGTACTTC.